The table lists the clone carrying this T cell receptor beta chain with many counts. Its antigen is undetermined. This specimen comes from a study of T cells in Graves' hyperthyroidism and ophthalmopathy. Across the study: Peripheral blood samples were taken at initial diagnosis, prior to any treatment. Study observations and caveats: Among thyroid clonotypes expanded above 0.001, most also appeared in blood. A model built on 13 V-J features separated ophthalmopathy from stable hyperthyroidism.

From RNA transcripts, TCR beta CDR3 regions were amplified. HTBI primers were used for first-round RT-PCR of the TCR CDR3. TCRdb reprocessed the multiplex PCR reads via MiXCR and lists one record per CDR3 protein. The sample records a few hundred thousand distinct CDR3 sequences, roughly an eighth being singletons. Uncontrolled infection, other autoimmune disease, pregnancy or lactation led to exclusion. The CDR3 has 14 residues. V lost 4 bases and J lost 4; bases outside the gene matches: 3. The specimen was blood. The source is a young woman with Graves' hyperthyroidism. The chain joins TRBV12-3 or TRBV12-4 to TRBJ2-7; the match to TRBD2 covers 11 bases. This CDR3 is CASSSIAGGYEQYF. In DNA form, the CDR3 reads TGTGCCAGCAGTTCAATAGCGGGAGGGTACGAGCAGTACTTC.